This T cell receptor (beta chain) was retrieved from a study of blood T cell repertoires in COVID-19. Looked up from germline, CDR1 is GTSNPN and CDR2 is SVGIG (reference sequence). The CDR3 totals 17 residues. Trimming removed 1 base from V and 5 bases from J; junction bases left unmatched: 16. Libraries were prepared by immunoSEQ multiplex PCR; TCRdb keeps only in-frame clonotypes and omits some of them. The table includes roughly 150,000 clones, 77% detected once. The specimen sequenced was peripheral blood. The origin of this receptor is a man between 65 and 85 years old with acute or convalescent COVID-19. The chain couples TRBV30 to TRBJ2-5, with TRBD2 identical over 7 bases. The CDR3 DNA reads as TGTGCCTGGAGTGGGGGTGACGGGAGGTCTAGAAGGGAGACCCAGTACTTC. As protein: CAWSGGDGRSRRETQYF.